Shown below are 18 T cell receptor beta chains from a single sample sequenced in a study of cytomegalovirus exposure and HLA in healthy donors. Both 60 Vbeta primers and 13 Jbeta primers went into the PCR. Using immunoSEQ multiplex PCR, the repertoire was profiled, and TCRdb retains in-frame clones only, with some absent. Of around 180,000 clones detected, 60% to 80% appear once; the ten largest clones hold about 12%. Sequencing was done on a sample of PBMCs. These receptors all come from a woman in her 50s in good health and CMV-seropositive.

This CDR3 reads CASSLREGIYNEQFF. For the CDR3, the DNA is TGTGCCAGCAGCCTCCGGGAGGGGATTTACAATGAGCAGTTCTTC. V and J are TRBV13 and TRBJ2-1; 8 nucleotides agree with TRBD2. Trimming removed 5 bases from V and 4 bases from J; junction bases left unmatched: 7. The CDR3 is 15 residues long. The germline V gene encodes CDR1 PRHDT and CDR2 FYEKMQ (reference sequence).

The chain links TRBV4-1 to TRBJ1-1; 8 bases align to TRBD1. This CDR3 contains 14 residues. With V trimmed by 4 bases and J by 3 bases, 4 bases remained unmatched. Per germline, CDR1 MGHRA and CDR2 YSYEKL. This chain's CDR3 is CASSRGTGHTEAFF. The CDR3 coding sequence is TGCGCCAGCAGCCGAGGGACAGGCCACACTGAAGCTTTCTTT.

There are a few counts of this clone. The V call is TRBV4-1, the J call TRBJ2-2, with a weak D call TRBD1 (5 bases). In germline, CDR1 is MGHRA, CDR2 YSYEKL. V gave up 1 base and J gave up 0 bases, with 6 bases separating them. The CDR3 totals 15 residues. The CDR3 region is CASSQVRANTGELFF. In DNA, the CDR3 is TGCGCCAGCAGCCAAGTCAGGGCGAACACCGGGGAGCTGTTTTTT.

On this clone: This CDR3 is also generated by other DNA sequences in the sample. The rearrangement joins TRBV5-1 to TRBJ2-5; D is perhaps TRBD2 (6 bases). With 4 bases removed from V and 3 bases from J, the gap between germline ends came to 10 bases. There are 13 residues in the CDR3. CDR1 SGHRS and CDR2 YFSETQ come from the germline V gene. Here the CDR3 reads CASSRGGEETQYF. CDR3 bases: TGCGCCAGCAGCCGCGGAGGGGAAGAGACCCAGTACTTC. Using reference TRBV5-1 and TRBJ2-5 for the parts outside the CDR3, the full variable domain is KAGVTQTPRYLIKTRGQQVTLSCSPISGHRSVSWYQQTPGQGLQFLFEYFSETQRNKGNFPGRFSGRQFSNSRSEMNVSTLELGDSALYLCASSRGGEETQYFGPGTRLLVL.

The chain joins TRBV7-2 to TRBJ2-5, with 9 bases identical to TRBD2. The germline CDR1 and CDR2 sequences are SGHTA and FQGNSA. There are 17 residues in the CDR3. V lost 1 base and J lost 5; bases outside the gene matches: 11. CDR3 sequence reads: CASSLDVVAGEWETQYF. The CDR3 bases are TGTGCCAGCAGCTTAGATGTGGTAGCGGGGGAGTGGGAGACCCAGTACTTC.

The V gene is TRBV6-1, the J gene TRBJ1-2; possibly TRBD1 for D (5 bases). Germline V lookup: CDR1 MNHNS, CDR2 SASEGT. The CDR3 loop spans 15 amino acids. V was trimmed by 7 bases and J by 4 bases, leaving 19 bases between them. CDR3 sequence: CASTDGAWEGYGYTF. CDR3 sequence (DNA): TGTGCCAGCACCGACGGGGCGTGGGAGGGCTATGGCTACACCTTC.

The CDR3: CASSYSRQNRSPLHF. DNA for the CDR3: TGTGCCAGCAGTTACTCAAGACAGAACAGATCACCCCTCCACTTT. This rearrangement joins TRBV6-5 to TRBJ1-6, with a weak D call TRBD1 (5 bases). Germline V gene lookup returns CDR1 MNHEY and CDR2 SVGAGI. The CDR3 sequence is 15 residues long. Trimming pared 0 bases from V and 10 bases from J, leaving 13 bases between.

The V gene is TRBV10-3, the J gene TRBJ2-3; 8 nucleotides line up with TRBD2. Trimming removed 2 bases from V and 0 bases from J; junction bases left unmatched: 7. The germline CDR1 and CDR2 sequences are ENHRY and SYGVKD. This CDR3 has 17 amino acids. CDR3 residues: CAISETSGGTSTDTQYF. The CDR3 nucleotides read TGTGCCATCAGTGAGACCAGCGGGGGAACTAGCACAGATACGCAGTATTTT.

The rearrangement uses TRBV19 and TRBJ1-5, with D possibly being TRBD1 (6 bases). V lost 3 bases and J lost 4, with 22 bases in between. The germline gives CDR1 LNHDA, CDR2 SQIVND (reference sequence). The CDR3 has 18 residues. The chain's CDR3 is CASSILLGGGEGNQPQHF. The CDR3 nucleotides are TGTGCCAGTAGTATCCTTTTAGGGGGGGGCGAAGGTAATCAGCCCCAGCATTTT. Supplemented by reference TRBV19 and TRBJ1-5, the full variable domain reads DGGITQSPKYLFRKEGQNVTLSCEQNLNHDAMYWYRQDPGQGLRLIYYSQIVNDFQKGDIAEGYSVSREKKESFPLTVTSAQKNPTAFYLCASSILLGGGEGNQPQHFGDGTRLSIL.

The chain joins TRBV6-6 to TRBJ2-3; possibly TRBD2 for D (6 bases). Germline CDR1 is MNHNY and CDR2 is SVGAGI (reference sequence). This CDR3 region has 12 residues. V lost 10 bases and J lost 4, with 12 bases in between. This CDR3 reads CATAPGADTQYF. CDR3 sequence (DNA): TGTGCCACCGCACCGGGAGCAGATACGCAGTATTTT.

This clone turned up a few times. V and J are TRBV5-1 and TRBJ2-7, with 7 bases matching TRBD1. This CDR3 comprises 13 residues. With V trimmed by 6 bases and J by 1 base, 4 bases remained unmatched. The germline V gene has CDR1 SGHRS and CDR2 YFSETQ. CDR3 amino acids: CASNPTGSYEQYF. The CDR3 DNA sequence: TGCGCCAGCAACCCGACAGGGTCCTACGAGCAGTACTTC.

In this sample, this clone turned up a few times. In DNA form, the CDR3 reads TGCGCCAGCAGCCCGACGGGCGGGGGCCCCTACGAGCAGTACTTC. This codes for CASSPTGGGPYEQYF. The chain uses TRBV5-1 and TRBJ2-7; possibly TRBD2 for D (7 bases). The CDR3 covers 15 residues. The V end lost 4 bases, the J end lost 2 bases, and 16 bases lay between the germline ends. The V gene's germline CDR1 is SGHRS and CDR2 YFSETQ.

CDR3 sequence: CASSLGAGSNSPLHF. The DNA of the CDR3 is TGCGCCAGCAGCTTGGGAGCGGGGTCGAATTCACCCCTCCACTTT. The chain recombines TRBV5-1 with TRBJ1-6; D not certain. Trimming took 0 bases from V and 7 from J, leaving 11 bases between them. The CDR3 consists of 15 residues. CDR1 and CDR2 from the germline V gene are SGHRS and YFSETQ.

The chain couples TRBV6-5 to TRBJ1-5, with D possibly matching TRBD1 (6 bases). The CDR3 totals 15 residues. Looked up from germline, CDR1 is MNHEY and CDR2 is SVGAGI. The V end was cut by 6 bases, the J end by 4 bases, with 16 bases between. The CDR3 region has the DNA TGTGCCAGCAGATCCCCCGGGCAGGGGAATCAGCCCCAGCATTTT. The encoded protein is CASRSPGQGNQPQHF.

This chain connects TRBV6-6 to TRBJ2-1; D is unresolved. The germline V and J ends were trimmed by 2 bases and 9 bases, with 11 bases remaining between them. The CDR3 spans 13 residues. The germline CDR1 and CDR2 sequences are MNHNY and SVGAGI (reference sequence). CDR3 in amino acids: CASSYTRSPEQFF. The CDR3 coding sequence is TGTGCCAGCAGTTACACCCGAAGCCCTGAGCAGTTCTTC.

The chain has TRBV15 and TRBJ1-1; a weak D match, TRBD1 (5 bases). The CDR3 is 14 residues long. Trimming left V 6 bases short and J 4 bases short, with 15 bases between. Germline CDR1 LNHNV, CDR2 YYDKDF (reference sequence). The CDR3 nucleotides are TGTGCCACCAGTCTAGCGACAGCAGCCACTGAAGCTTTCTTT. The encoded protein is CATSLATAATEAFF.

V usage is TRBV6-1 and J usage is TRBJ1-1; TRBD1 is a possible D gene (6 bases). The CDR3 runs to 15 residues. The germline gives CDR1 MNHNS, CDR2 SASEGT. Trimming shortened V by 7 bases and J by 1 base, and 16 bases separated the two germline ends. CDR3 nucleotide sequence: TGTGCCAGCAATCACCCAGGGGCGGCGAACACTGAAGCTTTCTTT. Its protein product is CASNHPGAANTEAFF.

Note on this clone: One junction end disagrees with the germline gene, perhaps due to a read error. CDR3 amino acids: CAIRSDRGDGHTF. CDR3 sequence (DNA): TGTGCCATCAGATCGGACAGGGGGGATGGCCACACCTTC. The rearrangement joins TRBV10-3 to TRBJ1-2, with 10 bases identical to TRBD1. The CDR3 is made up of 13 amino acids. Per germline, CDR1 ENHRY and CDR2 SYGVKD.